This T cell receptor (beta chain) was identified during a study of blood T cell repertoires in COVID-19. Overall study: Samples of COVID-19 (acute and convalescent) were obtained from the United States, Italy and Spain. PBMCs, B-cell-depleted T cells, or T cells were the source of the cDNA or gDNA that made up the material.

In the original workflow: Researchers report that nucleated cell counts were estimated from reference gene primer amplification. TCRdb keeps only in-frame clones here, not all; method: immunoSEQ multiplex PCR. That table supplies the V and J calls and clone size; D and trimming were determined from the DNA. The data contain approximately 160,000 clones, around 80% of them singletons. Looked up from germline, CDR1 is MNHEY and CDR2 is SMNVEV (reference sequence). The CDR3 runs to 16 residues. With 6 bases clipped from V and 6 bases from J, the junction kept 12 bases outside the gene matches. The receptor was isolated from a woman of 80 years or more with active or convalescent COVID-19. Sequencing was done on a sample of peripheral blood. V usage is TRBV27 and J usage is TRBJ2-2; 8 bases align to TRBD1. CDR3 loop: CASRPPTGARAGELFF. CDR3 DNA sequence: TGTGCCAGCAGACCACCGACAGGGGCCCGGGCCGGGGAGCTGTTTTTT.